These 16 T cell receptor beta chains were sequenced from one sample in a study of sequential checkpoint blockade in melanoma. Noted treatment: randomized to nivolumab then ipilimumab (arm A) or the reverse (arm B). Method: immunoSEQ multiplex PCR; TCRdb's copy keeps in-frame clones and lacks some. The sample includes about 2,400 clones, about a fifth seen only once; the top ten take roughly 15%. Sequencing used tumor tissue (inferred from file names), obtained from a patient given nivolumab and ipilimumab in sequence. The receptors originated from a human donor with melanoma.

The V call is TRBV6-8, the J call TRBJ2-1; TRBD2 matches at 11 bases. CDR1 MNHGY and CDR2 SAAAGT come from the germline V gene. The CDR3 spans 14 residues. The junction had 7 bases not matched to a gene; V was cut back by 5 bases and J by 10 bases. The CDR3 DNA reads as TGTGCCAGCAGTCACGGGACTAGCGGTGTCGAGCAGTTCTTC. Its translation is CASSHGTSGVEQFF.

The rearrangement joins TRBV6-8 to TRBJ1-6; possibly TRBD1 for D (5 bases). The CDR3 loop spans 17 amino acids. The germline V gene encodes CDR1 MNHGY and CDR2 SAAAGT. V dropped 5 bases and J dropped 10 bases, with 24 bases sitting between them. CDR3 sequence (DNA): TGTGCCAGCAGTACGGACCGGACCAGGGTATATGGCTCACCCCTCCACTTT. Translating gives CASSTDRTRVYGSPLHF.

V gene TRBV5-1 combines with J gene TRBJ2-1; TRBD1 might be the D (6 bases). Trimming took 0 bases from V and 7 from J, leaving 14 bases between them. Germline V lookup: CDR1 SGHRS, CDR2 YFSETQ. The CDR3 runs to 15 residues. The CDR3 bases are TGCGCCAGCAGCTTGGCCTTTGGGGGCGATAATGAGCAGTTCTTC. Protein sequence: CASSLAFGGDNEQFF.

This clone was detected only a few times. The chain links TRBV28 to TRBJ2-6; TRBD1 matches at 12 bases. V trimming: 4 bases; J trimming: 2 bases; junction bases outside the gene matches: 6. The CDR3 is 18 amino acids. Germline CDR1 MDHEN, CDR2 SYDVKM. DNA for the CDR3: TGTGCCAGCAGTTCGGCCGGGACAGGGGGCGCTGGGGCCAACGTCCTGACTTTC. Translation gives CASSSAGTGGAGANVLTF.

This clone was counted a few times. The chain couples TRBV6-8 to TRBJ2-3, with 12 nucleotides matching TRBD2. CDR1 is MNHGY and CDR2 is SAAAGT in the germline V gene. Trimming cost V 5 bases and J 0 bases; bases outside gene matches: 3. The CDR3 is 16 amino acids. CDR3 sequence (DNA): TGTGCCAGCAGTGACGGGACTAGCGGGAGCACAGATACGCAGTATTTT. Translated: CASSDGTSGSTDTQYF.

This clone was found a few times. V and J are TRBV12-5 and TRBJ1-1; 8 nucleotides align to TRBD1. Germline lookup yields CDR1 LGHNT and CDR2 FRNRAP. The CDR3 has 14 amino acids. CDR3 sequence (DNA): TGTGCCAGCATCGTGACAGGGGCGAACACTGAAGCTTTCTTT. Residues: CASIVTGANTEAFF.

The chain uses TRBV12-5 and TRBJ2-2, with 9 bases that match TRBD1. J lost 5 bases, V lost 0 bases, and 1 base had no gene match. The CDR3 contains 15 residues. Germline V gene sequence: CDR1 LGHNT, CDR2 FRNRAP. CDR3 sequence: CASGLVTGGTGELFF. The CDR3 DNA reads TGTGCTAGTGGTTTGGTGACAGGGGGTACCGGGGAGCTGTTTTTT.

V usage is TRBV18 and J usage is TRBJ2-6; 12 nucleotides line up with TRBD2. V shed 4 bases and J 2 bases; nucleotides not matched to a gene: 12. Germline assignment: CDR1 KGHSH and CDR2 LQKENI. The length of the CDR3 is 20 residues. CDR3 protein: CASSLSGRLAGEAGANVLTF. The CDR3 DNA follows: TGTGCCAGCTCACTATCCGGACGACTAGCGGGAGAGGCTGGGGCCAACGTCCTGACTTTC.

This clone ranks as medium-sized. V gene TRBV6-8 combines with J gene TRBJ2-7; no reliable D call. Germline V CDR1 and CDR2: MNHGY, SAAAGT. This CDR3 is 14 amino acids long. V dropped 2 bases and J dropped 0 bases, with 8 bases sitting between them. In nucleotides, the CDR3 is TGTGCCAGCAGTTACGAAACAAGCTCCTACGAGCAGTACTTC. Protein product: CASSYETSSYEQYF.

This clone is termed medium-sized. V usage is TRBV11-3 and J usage is TRBJ2-4, with D possibly matching TRBD2 (6 bases). The CDR3 extends over 14 amino acids. Germline values: CDR1 SGHNT, CDR2 YENEEA. V gave up 5 bases and J gave up 9 bases, with 17 bases separating them. This CDR3 reads CASSQEGSSVIQYF. CDR3 DNA: TGTGCCAGCAGCCAGGAGGGTAGCTCCGTCATTCAGTACTTC.

This chain uses TRBV9 with TRBJ2-7; D call uncertain. Trimming left V 4 bases short and J 6 bases short, with 17 bases between. The CDR3 covers 14 residues. Germline loops: CDR1 SGDLS, CDR2 YYNGEE. CDR3 loop: CASSPSGLGVEQYF. The CDR3 DNA follows: TGTGCCAGCAGCCCCTCAGGTCTTGGGGTCGAGCAGTACTTC.

The chain recombines TRBV29-1 with TRBJ1-5, with 7 positions matching TRBD1. Germline CDR1 and CDR2: SQVTM and ANQGSEA. The CDR3 contains 12 residues. V shed 7 bases and J 4 bases; nucleotides not matched to a gene: 4. CDR3 DNA sequence: TGCAGCGCCGGGGACAGAAATCAGCCCCAGCATTTT. It encodes CSAGDRNQPQHF.

This clone rates as large. V is TRBV19 and J is TRBJ1-2; D is uncertain. V lost 7 bases to trimming and J lost 5 bases, with 14 bases between them. This CDR3 region has 13 residues. Germline V CDR1 and CDR2: LNHDA, SQIVND (reference sequence). This CDR3 is CASKFSAGYGYTF. In DNA form, the CDR3 reads TGTGCCAGTAAATTCAGCGCGGGTTATGGCTACACCTTC.

By sample share, this clone is large. J is TRBJ2-2 and V is TRBV6-8; D not certain. This CDR3 has 13 amino acids. Between the trimmed V and J ends, which lost 5 bases and 5 bases, there was a span of 9 bases. Germline CDR1 and CDR2: MNHGY and SAAAGT. The CDR3 DNA follows: TGTGCCAGCAGTGGTCTCGAAACCGGGGAGCTGTTTTTT. Residues: CASSGLETGELFF.

Judged by abundance, this clone is medium-sized (0.01 to 0.1%). CDR3 sequence: CASSLQAGRGVTDTQYF. As DNA, the CDR3 is TGTGCCAGCAGTCTCCAGGCAGGTCGGGGGGTCACAGATACGCAGTATTTT. The chain employs TRBV6-8 and TRBJ2-3, with 7 bases aligning to TRBD2. The germline CDR1 and CDR2 sequences are MNHGY and SAAAGT. CDR3 size: 17 residues. Trimming at V came to 5 bases and at J to 2 bases, leaving 13 bases not matched to a gene.

This clone has just a few counts. The chain combines TRBV15 with TRBJ2-1; 7 bases align to TRBD2. Germline V gene lookup returns CDR1 LNHNV and CDR2 YYDKDF (reference sequence). The CDR3 runs 15 residues. Germline trimming cut 7 bases from V and 4 bases from J; bases unmatched to any gene: 10. Here the CDR3 reads CATNPGLADYNEQFF. In nucleotides, the CDR3 is TGTGCCACCAATCCGGGGCTAGCGGATTACAATGAGCAGTTCTTC.